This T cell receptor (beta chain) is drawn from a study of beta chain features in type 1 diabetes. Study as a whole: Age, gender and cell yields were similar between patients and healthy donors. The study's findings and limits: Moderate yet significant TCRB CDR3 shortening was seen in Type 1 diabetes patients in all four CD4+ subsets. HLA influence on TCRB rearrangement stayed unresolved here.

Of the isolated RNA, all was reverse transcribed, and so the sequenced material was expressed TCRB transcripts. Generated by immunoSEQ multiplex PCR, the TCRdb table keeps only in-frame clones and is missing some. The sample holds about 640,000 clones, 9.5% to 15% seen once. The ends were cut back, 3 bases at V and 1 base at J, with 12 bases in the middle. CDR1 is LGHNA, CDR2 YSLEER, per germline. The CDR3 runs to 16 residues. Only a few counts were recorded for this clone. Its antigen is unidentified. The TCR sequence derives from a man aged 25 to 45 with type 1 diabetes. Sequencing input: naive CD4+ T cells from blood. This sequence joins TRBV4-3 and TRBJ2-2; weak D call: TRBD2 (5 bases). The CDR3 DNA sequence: TGCGCCAGCAGCCACGGAGCGGTCCTGAACACCGGGGAGCTGTTTTTT. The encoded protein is CASSHGAVLNTGELFF.